These 23 T cell receptor beta chains were sequenced from one sample in a study of memory CD8 T cells in hepatitis C reinfection. As to time point: late/post reinfection, 12 to 24 weeks after detection. TCR sequencing was done directly ex vivo on sorted cells, without expansion in vitro. Assay used: immunoSEQ multiplex PCR; TCRdb lists only in-frame clones, some missing. The repertoire has about 50,000 clones, roughly 89% of them found once; the top ten carry around 0.7%. Sequencing used naive CD8+ T cells sorted from blood. Receptors originate from a man aged 18 to 30 with hepatitis C virus infection.

This sequence joins TRBV7-9 and TRBJ2-3; TRBD2 might be the D (7 bases). V was trimmed by 6 bases and J by 4 bases, leaving 20 bases between them. Germline loops: CDR1 SEHNR, CDR2 FQNEAQ (reference sequence). This CDR3 region has 16 residues. CDR3 nucleotides: TGTGCCAGCAGATCCTCATTGGGAGGGGGGGCAGATACGCAGTATTTT. This sequence encodes CASRSSLGGGADTQYF.

Only one count was recorded for this clone. V is TRBV5-1 and J is TRBJ2-1; the match to TRBD2 covers 7 bases. Germline V lookup: CDR1 SGHRS, CDR2 YFSETQ. CDR3 length: 16 residues. V gave up 4 bases and J gave up 3 bases; unmatched junction bases: 10. CDR3 in DNA: TGCGCCAGCAGCGGGGGGGACGGCCCTAACTACAATGAGCAGTTCTTC. It translates to CASSGGDGPNYNEQFF.

This sequence joins TRBV19 and TRBJ2-2, with 8 nucleotides matching TRBD2. Germline V gives CDR1 LNHDA, CDR2 SQIVND (reference sequence). The CDR3 extends over 15 amino acids. Unmatched junction bases numbered 6, after V lost 6 bases and J lost 3 bases. CDR3 in DNA: TGTGCCAGTAGATCGGGAGGGAGTGACACCGGGGAGCTGTTTTTT. It is translated as CASRSGGSDTGELFF.

This clone was seen once. This chain connects TRBV2 to TRBJ1-1; 7 bases are shared with TRBD1. Unmatched junction bases numbered 9, after V lost 10 bases and J lost 1 base. This CDR3 contains 14 residues. Germline V lookup: CDR1 SNHLY, CDR2 FYNNEI. The CDR3 is CAIDRQGTNTEAFF. CDR3 nucleotide sequence: TGTGCCATCGACCGACAGGGAACGAACACTGAAGCTTTCTTT.

Here the CDR3 reads CASSRYFVSSTDTQYF. CDR3 DNA sequence: TGCGCCAGCAGCCGCTATTTTGTCTCGAGCACAGATACGCAGTATTTT. V is TRBV4-3 and J is TRBJ2-3; D is unresolved. Trimming shortened V by 4 bases and J by 0 bases, and 14 bases separated the two germline ends. The germline CDR1 and CDR2 sequences are LGHNA and YSLEER. The CDR3 sequence is 16 residues long.

J is TRBJ2-7 and V is TRBV27; 7 nucleotides match TRBD1. The CDR3 is made up of 15 amino acids. Germline V CDR1 and CDR2: MNHEY, SMNVEV (reference sequence). The trim removed 6 bases at V and 2 bases at J, leaving 10 bases unmatched. Written as DNA, the CDR3 is TGTGCCAGCAGGCCGGGACAGCCTAACACCTACGAGCAGTACTTC. It codes for CASRPGQPNTYEQYF.

The rearrangement joins TRBV6-1 to TRBJ1-4, with 8 bases fitting TRBD1. The V gene's germline CDR1 is MNHNS and CDR2 SASEGT. This CDR3 contains 13 residues. The trim removed 5 bases at V and 7 bases at J, leaving 3 bases unmatched. CDR3 amino acids: CASSYGTGEKLFF. CDR3 bases: TGTGCCAGCAGTTATGGGACAGGTGAAAAACTGTTTTTT.

The rearrangement joins TRBV7-9 to TRBJ2-5; D not resolved. Germline V gene lookup returns CDR1 SEHNR and CDR2 FQNEAQ (reference sequence). The CDR3 spans 13 residues. V was trimmed by 6 bases and J by 3 bases, leaving 11 bases between them. The CDR3 here is CASRASMEETQYF. The CDR3 nucleotides read TGTGCCAGCAGGGCCTCGATGGAAGAGACCCAGTACTTC. Full variable domain (missing parts from reference TRBV7-9 and TRBJ2-5): DTGVSQNPRHKITKRGQNVTFRCDPISEHNRLYWYRQTLGQGPEFLTYFQNEAQLEKSRLLSDRFSAERPKGSFSTLEIQRTEQGDSAMYLCASRASMEETQYFGPGTRLLVL.

V and J are TRBV6-1 and TRBJ1-4; D is perhaps TRBD1 (5 bases). Per the germline V gene, CDR1 is MNHNS and CDR2 is SASEGT. V gave up 2 bases and J gave up 3 bases, with 10 bases separating them. This CDR3 region has 15 residues. The CDR3 loop is CASSEFRVANEKLFF. CDR3 coding DNA: TGTGCCAGCAGTGAATTCAGGGTCGCTAATGAAAAACTGTTTTTT.

The V gene is TRBV30, the J gene TRBJ1-1, with D possibly matching TRBD1 (5 bases). This CDR3 is 13 amino acids long. V lost 4 bases, J lost 2 bases, and 11 bases lay in between. CDR1 and CDR2 from the germline V gene are GTSNPN and SVGIG (reference sequence). CDR3 bases: TGTGCCTGGACAGGGCCCGGAAACACTGAAGCTTTCTTT. Translating it yields CAWTGPGNTEAFF.

J is TRBJ2-5 and V is TRBV11-2; TRBD1 matches at 9 bases. This CDR3 has 16 residues. Germline CDR1 is SGHAT and CDR2 is FQNNGV. The trim removed 5 bases at V and 3 bases at J, leaving 10 bases unmatched. CDR3 residues: CASSPPWTGVEETQYF. CDR3 DNA: TGTGCCAGCAGCCCCCCCTGGACAGGGGTAGAAGAGACCCAGTACTTC.

CDR3 amino acids: CASALLGGQGYEQYF. The CDR3 region has the DNA TGTGCCAGCGCCCTCCTGGGGGGACAGGGATACGAGCAGTACTTC. The rearrangement uses TRBV27 and TRBJ2-7, with 9 bases matching TRBD1. The V and J ends lost 8 bases and 4 bases, in that order; junction bases with no gene match: 12. The CDR3 contains 15 residues. The germline gives CDR1 MNHEY, CDR2 SMNVEV (reference sequence).

This chain connects TRBV11-2 to TRBJ2-3; TRBD2 matches at 13 bases. The CDR3 is 18 amino acids. Germline CDR1 and CDR2: SGHAT and FQNNGV. After removal of 4 bases from V and 4 bases from J, the junction contained 11 bases not matched to a gene. For the CDR3, the DNA is TGTGCCAGCAGCTCGCCAGAGACTAGCGGGGGGCGGGCAGATACGCAGTATTTT. Its translation: CASSSPETSGGRADTQYF.

The CDR3 reads CASSEGTGYYGYTF. The CDR3 DNA is TGTGCCAGCAGTGAAGGAACGGGATACTATGGCTACACCTTC. V and J are TRBV25-1 and TRBJ1-2, with unresolved D. V was pared by 2 bases and J by 3 bases, with 10 bases between. The CDR3 length is 14 residues. The germline V gene has CDR1 MGHDK and CDR2 SYGVNS.

The chain links TRBV7-3 to TRBJ2-1; D is unclear. This CDR3 has 15 residues. V lost 6 bases and J lost 3, with 15 bases in between. CDR1 is SGHTA, CDR2 FQGTGA, per germline. Written as DNA, the CDR3 is TGTGCCAGCAGTTCTGGCGCGGATAACTACAATGAGCAGTTCTTC. Translated, it gives CASSSGADNYNEQFF.

CDR3 in amino acids: CASSPDIQGTDTQYF. The CDR3 nucleotides read TGTGCCAGCAGCCCCGACATCCAAGGCACAGATACGCAGTATTTT. The J gene is TRBJ2-3, the V gene TRBV5-4; D remains unclear. CDR1 and CDR2 (germline): SGHNT, YYREEE (reference sequence). With 4 bases removed from V and 1 base from J, the gap between germline ends came to 13 bases. This CDR3 region has 15 residues.

The chain uses TRBV28 and TRBJ1-1; TRBD1 agrees at 7 bases. Losses at the gene ends were 4 bases for V and 4 bases for J; bases not matched to a gene: 6. CDR3 length: 14 residues. Germline V gene lookup returns CDR1 MDHEN and CDR2 SYDVKM. CDR3 nucleotides: TGTGCCAGCAGTTACAGGGGTGGAGGCACTGAAGCTTTCTTT. This encodes CASSYRGGGTEAFF.

J is TRBJ2-3 and V is TRBV7-9; 12 nucleotides line up with TRBD2. CDR1 is SEHNR, CDR2 FQNEAQ, per germline (reference sequence). The ends lost 4 bases at V and 5 bases at J; junction bases unmatched: 7. The CDR3 has 16 residues. CDR3 sequence reads: CASSSSTSGGIDTQYF. Written as DNA, the CDR3 is TGTGCCAGCAGCTCCTCTACTAGCGGGGGGATAGATACGCAGTATTTT.

The chain carries TRBV4-1 and TRBJ2-1; possible D gene TRBD1, 6 bases. The CDR3 loop spans 13 amino acids. Germline V gene data show CDR1 as MGHRA and CDR2 as YSYEKL. V was clipped by 2 bases and J by 9 bases, with 11 bases between them. The CDR3 sequence: CASSQPDSSEQFF. CDR3 DNA sequence: TGCGCCAGCAGCCAACCGGACAGCTCTGAGCAGTTCTTC.

This clone was picked up one time. The CDR3 here is CASSKGQAIQETQYF. The CDR3 DNA reads as TGCGCCAGCAGTAAGGGACAGGCTATTCAAGAGACCCAGTACTTC. This sequence joins TRBV10-1 and TRBJ2-5; 8 nucleotides agree with TRBD1. CDR3 size: 15 residues. Trimming at V came to 5 bases and at J to 2 bases, leaving 7 bases not matched to a gene. Germline V gene data show CDR1 as WNHNN and CDR2 as SYGVQD (reference sequence).

CDR3 nucleotide sequence: TGTGCGTCCTCACACAACTCCTACAATGAGCAGTTCTTC. Protein sequence: CASSHNSYNEQFF. The J gene is TRBJ2-1, the V gene TRBV6-5; D ambiguous. The CDR3 totals 13 residues. The germline gives CDR1 MNHEY, CDR2 SVGAGI.

CDR3 sequence (DNA): TGTGCCAGCAGACCCGGACAGGACTCCTACGAGCAGTACTTC. Protein product: CASRPGQDSYEQYF. The chain is built from TRBV27 and TRBJ2-7; 7 bases map to TRBD1. CDR1 and CDR2 (germline): MNHEY, SMNVEV (reference sequence). J lost 0 bases, V lost 6 bases, and 5 bases had no gene match. CDR3 length: 14 residues.

CDR3 in DNA: TGTGCCAGCAGTGACCTCAGGGGAATAAACTATGGCTACACCTTC. This codes for CASSDLRGINYGYTF. The chain links TRBV6-6 to TRBJ1-2, with D maybe TRBD1 (6 bases). V gave up 5 bases and J gave up 2 bases, with 15 bases separating them. Germline CDR1 MNHNY, CDR2 SVGAGI (reference sequence). CDR3 length equals 15 residues.